This T cell receptor beta chain comes out of a study of control samples from healthy donors and cancer patients. The CDR3 is 17 residues long. With V trimmed by 4 bases and J by 6 bases, 12 bases remained unmatched. Germline CDR1 and CDR2: MDHEN and SYDVKM. Only in-frame clones appear in the TCRdb table, and some are missing; sequencing was by immunoSEQ multiplex PCR. The sample contains some 80,000 clones, 85% to 95% of which appear only once. The chain recombines TRBV28 with TRBJ1-2; 12 bases map to TRBD1. Sequenced material: blood. The source of this sequence is a woman aged 60-75 years in good health. The CDR3 here is CASSSQGTGGLFNGYTF. The CDR3 bases are TGTGCCAGCAGTTCTCAAGGGACAGGGGGCTTGTTCAATGGCTACACCTTC.